Listed here is a single T cell receptor beta chain. The antigen remains unidentified. Germline V gene sequence: CDR1 SEHNR, CDR2 FQNEAQ (reference sequence). The CDR3 extends over 15 amino acids. Trimming shortened V by 4 bases and J by 3 bases, and 15 bases separated the two germline ends. Individual cDNA molecules each carried unique molecular identifiers attached by the library. How the authors handled the data: Per-sample TCR counts ranged from 23,224 to 690,600, median roughly 96,000. TCRdb ran MiXCR on the 5' RACE reads and lists one entry per CDR3 protein. The V and J calls here are based on TCRdb, not the publication. The repertoire has approximately 80,000 distinct CDR3 sequences, approximately 16% of them found once; the top ten carry 6.8%. The data belong to a study of human T cells and chemical hapten exposure. Study-wide results and caveats: After DPC sensitization, TCRs above 1 in 1000 frequency showed no change.

Someone pulled total RNA out of unfractionated whole blood. This TCR was sampled from a female donor in good health. This sequence joins TRBV7-9 and TRBJ1-2, with D hard to call. CDR3 in DNA: TGTGCCAGCAGCTCTACCCTCGGAGTTTACTATGGCTACACCTTC. This gives the protein CASSSTLGVYYGYTF. Combining the CDR3 with reference TRBV7-9 and TRBJ1-2 gives the whole variable domain DTGVSQNPRHKITKRGQNVTFRCDPISEHNRLYWYRQTLGQGPEFLTYFQNEAQLEKSRLLSDRFSAERPKGSFSTLEIQRTEQGDSAMYLCASSSTLGVYYGYTFGSGTRLTVV.